This passage covers 23 T cell receptor beta chains from one sample sequenced in a study of control samples from healthy donors and cancer patients. Profiled with immunoSEQ multiplex PCR; TCRdb holds only in-frame clones, not every one. In the table there are under 150,000 clones, 87% of which are singletons. Sequenced: blood. These receptors were taken from a man in his forties in good health.

This clone was counted once. The J gene is TRBJ2-5, the V gene TRBV7-2; possibly TRBD1 for D (5 bases). This CDR3 region has 14 residues. Germline V lookup: CDR1 SGHTA, CDR2 FQGNSA. The germline V and J ends were trimmed by 5 bases and 0 bases, with 10 bases remaining between them. The CDR3 sequence: CASSPGHYQETQYF. DNA of the CDR3: TGTGCCAGCAGCCCCGGACATTACCAAGAGACCCAGTACTTC.

The chain has TRBV4-1 and TRBJ2-6; D is undetermined. V was cut by 4 bases and J by 2 bases, with 9 bases left in between. CDR3 length: 15 amino acids. Germline assignment: CDR1 MGHRA and CDR2 YSYEKL. The CDR3 region is CASSLVTAGANVLTF. DNA for the CDR3: TGCGCCAGCAGCCTCGTTACAGCTGGGGCCAACGTCCTGACTTTC.

This sequence joins TRBV12-3 or TRBV12-4 and TRBJ1-2; unclear D gene. Trimming removed 4 bases at V and 2 bases at J, with 8 bases between. The CDR3 contains 13 residues. This CDR3 is CASSYDINYGYTF. CDR3 in DNA: TGTGCCAGCAGTTATGACATCAACTATGGCTACACCTTC.

This clone was counted a few times. The J gene is TRBJ1-2, the V gene TRBV19; D gene uncertain. The CDR3 is 13 residues long. Trimming stripped 9 bases from V and 6 bases from J, with 17 bases between. From germline, CDR1 is LNHDA and CDR2 SQIVND (reference sequence). CDR3 sequence: CASGNRQFNGYTF. In DNA, the CDR3 is TGTGCCAGCGGCAATCGCCAGTTTAATGGCTACACCTTC.

The chain links TRBV5-1 to TRBJ2-5, with D maybe TRBD2 (7 bases). Germline V gene sequence: CDR1 SGHRS, CDR2 YFSETQ. V was cut by 4 bases and J by 5 bases, with 21 bases left in between. The CDR3 is made up of 16 amino acids. This CDR3 is CASSRGARGPGETQYF. The CDR3 region has the DNA TGCGCCAGCAGCCGCGGGGCGCGGGGGCCGGGGGAGACCCAGTACTTC.

The V call is TRBV7-6, the J call TRBJ1-1; 8 bases are a match to TRBD1. The CDR3 covers 15 residues. V shed 3 bases, J shed 0 bases, and the junction held 3 bases outside the gene matches. CDR1 is SGHVS, CDR2 FNYEAQ, per germline. The CDR3 spells CASSFNRGMNTEAFF. CDR3 nucleotides: TGTGCCAGCAGCTTCAACAGGGGGATGAACACTGAAGCTTTCTTT.

The genes are TRBV14 and TRBJ1-4; no firm D call. The ends were cut back, 2 bases at V and 5 bases at J, with 6 bases in the middle. The CDR3 spans 13 residues. Germline V CDR1 and CDR2: SGHDN, FVKESK. CDR3 DNA: TGTGCCAGCAGCCAACAAAGGAATGAAAAACTGTTTTTT. Translated, it gives CASSQQRNEKLFF.

V usage is TRBV2 and J usage is TRBJ1-2; the D is unclear. The CDR3 length is 14 residues. The germline V gene encodes CDR1 SNHLY and CDR2 FYNNEI. Trimming took 4 bases from V and 5 from J, leaving 14 bases between them. CDR3 sequence: CASSGPGLGYGYTF. The CDR3, as DNA: TGTGCCAGCAGTGGGCCTGGGCTTGGATATGGCTACACCTTC.

This clone was observed a single time. This chain links TRBV25-1 with TRBJ1-1, with 8 bases aligning to TRBD1. The CDR3 spans 14 residues. Per germline, CDR1 MGHDK and CDR2 SYGVNS. Germline trimming cut 2 bases from V and 5 bases from J; bases unmatched to any gene: 4. The DNA of the CDR3 is TGTGCCAGCAGTGAAACAGGGGGTTGGACTGAAGCTTTCTTT. This encodes CASSETGGWTEAFF.

This chain uses TRBV5-8 with TRBJ2-7, with 7 bases aligning to TRBD1. The CDR3 consists of 15 residues. After removal of 0 bases from V and 5 bases from J, the junction contained 8 bases not matched to a gene. Per germline, CDR1 SGHTS and CDR2 YDEGEE. This chain's CDR3 is CASSLGPGQSHEQYF. The CDR3 bases are TGTGCCAGCAGCTTGGGGCCGGGACAGAGTCACGAGCAGTACTTC.

The chain joins TRBV24-1 to TRBJ2-5, with TRBD2 matching over 9 bases. After removal of 4 bases from V and 2 bases from J, the junction contained 7 bases not matched to a gene. The CDR3 has 16 residues. The germline V gene encodes CDR1 KGHDR and CDR2 SFDVKD. In DNA, the CDR3 is TGTGCCACCAGTGACCCCGGGCTAGCGGGACAAGAGACCCAGTACTTC. Its protein product is CATSDPGLAGQETQYF.

This chain joins TRBV6-5 and TRBJ1-1; D gene ambiguous. V lost 6 bases and J 1 base, leaving 9 bases between the germline ends. Germline V gives CDR1 MNHEY, CDR2 SVGAGI. CDR3 length: 13 residues. The DNA for the CDR3 is TGTGCCAGCAGGACGGACTCGAACACTGAAGCTTTCTTT. It translates to CASRTDSNTEAFF.

CDR3 sequence (DNA): TGTGCCAGCAGCCAAGAAGGTCCGGAGCTGTTTTTT. Translating gives CASSQEGPELFF. The gene calls are TRBV4-2 and TRBJ2-2, with D unresolved. The CDR3 is 12 amino acids. Germline-derived CDR1 and CDR2 are LGHNA and YNFKEQ. V lost 0 bases to trimming and J lost 10 bases, with 6 bases between them.

This chain links TRBV7-2 with TRBJ1-6; D possibly corresponds to TRBD1 (5 bases). Trimming cost V 8 bases and J 6 bases, with 8 bases left between them. This CDR3 has 12 residues. Germline CDR1 is SGHTA and CDR2 is FQGNSA. The CDR3 nucleotides read TGTGCCAGCGGGACTTCTAATTCACCCCTCCACTTT. This codes for CASGTSNSPLHF.

In DNA, the CDR3 is TGTGCCAGCAGCCGACAGGGAGGCACTGAAGCTTTCTTT. The encoded protein is CASSRQGGTEAFF. This chain links TRBV7-3 with TRBJ1-1; 7 nucleotides align to TRBD1. V shed 5 bases, J shed 4 bases, and the junction held 4 bases outside the gene matches. This CDR3 contains 13 residues. Germline-derived CDR1 and CDR2 are SGHTA and FQGTGA.

The chain combines TRBV5-1 with TRBJ2-5; D unclear. CDR1 is SGHRS, CDR2 YFSETQ, per germline. The CDR3 contains 14 residues. Trimming pared 0 bases from V and 0 bases from J, leaving 6 bases between. For the CDR3, the DNA is TGCGCCAGCAGCTTGGACGGCTACCAAGAGACCCAGTACTTC. It specifies CASSLDGYQETQYF.

The chain couples TRBV29-1 to TRBJ1-5; the D gene is possibly TRBD1 (5 bases). In germline, CDR1 is SQVTM, CDR2 ANQGSEA. The CDR3 has 14 residues. The ends were cut back, 4 bases at V and 4 bases at J, with 14 bases in the middle. The CDR3 DNA reads TGCAGCGTTGCTTTGGGACGGCAAAATCAGCCCCAGCATTTT. Translated: CSVALGRQNQPQHF.

In this sample, this clone turned up once. This chain joins TRBV19 and TRBJ1-5; TRBD1 is a possible D gene (5 bases). The CDR3 runs to 14 residues. Trimming removed 5 bases at V and 7 bases at J, with 15 bases between. The V gene's germline CDR1 is LNHDA and CDR2 SQIVND (reference sequence). The DNA for the CDR3 is TGTGCCAGTAGTCCGGGACCCTCGGGACAGCCCCAGCATTTT. Translation gives CASSPGPSGQPQHF.

This clone was seen more than once but under ten times. This chain connects TRBV4-3 to TRBJ1-1, with TRBD1 as a possible D gene (5 bases). CDR1 and CDR2 (germline): LGHNA, YSLEER. This CDR3 spans 14 amino acids. The V and J ends lost 4 bases and 1 base respectively, with 10 bases between them. The CDR3, as DNA: TGCGCCAGCAGCCCCGACAGACCGAACACTGAAGCTTTCTTT. Residues: CASSPDRPNTEAFF.

The table lists this clone with a count of one. The chain couples TRBV18 to TRBJ1-4, with 9 bases matching TRBD1. Germline values: CDR1 KGHSH, CDR2 LQKENI. This CDR3 contains 15 residues. V was clipped by 3 bases and J by 6 bases; unmatched bases: 5. The CDR3 loop is CASSPQTGGHEKLFF. CDR3 in DNA: TGTGCCAGCTCACCTCAAACAGGGGGCCATGAAAAACTGTTTTTT.

This clone has more than one count but fewer than ten. The CDR3 loop reads CASSQGGGNQPQHF. DNA of the CDR3: TGTGCCAGCAGTCAGGGAGGGGGGAACCAGCCCCAGCATTTT. The rearrangement joins TRBV6-4 to TRBJ1-5, with a possible D match to TRBD1 (6 bases). CDR1 and CDR2 (germline): MRHNA, SNTAGT. The CDR3 spans 14 residues. Trimming pared 5 bases from V and 7 bases from J, leaving 15 bases between.

The chain is built from TRBV7-2 and TRBJ2-7; 8 positions agree with TRBD2. The CDR3 sequence is 14 residues long. The germline CDR1 and CDR2 sequences are SGHTA and FQGNSA. Trimming at V came to 6 bases and at J to 3 bases, leaving 7 bases not matched to a gene. CDR3 loop: CASRHAGTSYEQYF. The CDR3 region has the DNA TGTGCCAGCAGGCACGCCGGGACTAGCTACGAGCAGTACTTC.

The V call is TRBV9, the J call TRBJ2-5; 10 nucleotides align to TRBD2. This CDR3 has 14 amino acids. The germline CDR1 and CDR2 sequences are SGDLS and YYNGEE. J lost 5 bases, V lost 5 bases, and 6 bases had no gene match. CDR3 protein: CASSRQGLAETQYF. CDR3 nucleotide sequence: TGTGCCAGCAGTCGGCAGGGACTAGCGGAGACCCAGTACTTC.